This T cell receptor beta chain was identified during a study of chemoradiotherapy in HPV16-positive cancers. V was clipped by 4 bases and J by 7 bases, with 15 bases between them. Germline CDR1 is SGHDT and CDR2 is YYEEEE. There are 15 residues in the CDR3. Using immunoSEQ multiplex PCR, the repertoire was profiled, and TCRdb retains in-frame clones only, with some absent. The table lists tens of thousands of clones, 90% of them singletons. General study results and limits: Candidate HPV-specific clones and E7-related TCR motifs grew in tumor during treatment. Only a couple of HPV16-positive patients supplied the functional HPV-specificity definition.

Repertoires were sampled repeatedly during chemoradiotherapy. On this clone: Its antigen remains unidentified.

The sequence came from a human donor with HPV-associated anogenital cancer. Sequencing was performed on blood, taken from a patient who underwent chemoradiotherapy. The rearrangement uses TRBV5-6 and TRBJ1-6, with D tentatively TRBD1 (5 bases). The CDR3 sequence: CASSPDTKENSPLHF. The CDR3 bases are TGTGCCAGCAGCCCGGACACTAAGGAGAATTCACCCCTCCACTTT.